Described below is a single T cell receptor (beta chain) sequence and its context. No antigen is known for it. The record has no base qualities; no much larger clone is one base away. This specimen comes from a study of blood T cell repertoires in COVID-19 (dated by TCRdb to 2018 to 2020). As for the study more broadly: Collaborator samples came from the United States, Italy and Spain and covered acute and convalescent phases of COVID-19. The sample metadata nearly always contained a de-identified subject ID, COVID-19 status, age in years and sex. Samples came from the ongoing ImmuneRACE study (first 160 participants) plus 1,254 subjects from 6 global collaborators. The repertoires were made available in a free public database intended to serve as a resource for research on the immune response to SARS-CoV-2. The material from the prospective study consisted of cDNA or gDNA derived from T cells, B-cell-depleted T cells, or PBMCs. The dataset comprised deeply sampled blood TCRbeta repertoires from subjects exposed to, actively infected with, or recovered from COVID-19. Where available, HLA class I and class II types were obtained from metadata supplied by the sample provider rather than from assay-based typing.

One collaborating source in Seattle enrolled patients while the patients were actively infected and followed the patients over time throughout the course of disease. Each collaborating institution followed its own protocols to collect whole blood in K2EDTA tubes. For TCRbeta analysis, collaborator samples were shipped as frozen whole blood, as isolated PBMCs, or as DNA extracted from either sample type. The research as a whole found: The quantity of clinical and demographic metadata differed by source and by participant and was supplied without curation.

The immunoSEQ Assay, a bias-controlled multiplex PCR, was used to amplify TCRbeta CDR3 regions from genomic DNA. The paper's data handling went like this. Within the assay, amplification of reference gene primers was used to estimate how many nucleated cells each sample contained. To quantify the absolute abundance of each unique TCRbeta CDR3 rearrangement, sequence reads were collapsed and filtered. For each sample, productive Simpson clonality was calculated as the square root of Simpson's diversity index across productive rearrangements. Not all clones reach the TCRdb copy of this immuneACCESS table, which keeps in-frame sequences only. Checked studies attribute under half of the gap to unresolved V genes and leave the rest unexplained. V, J and clone size reflect that table, while D and trimming were determined from the DNA. The sample has some 190,000 clones on record, roughly four fifths of them singletons. The ten largest clones add up to roughly 7.6% of the sample.

Sequences SGHTS (CDR1) and YDEGEE (CDR2) are obtained from the germline V gene. Counted from cysteine to phenylalanine, this CDR3 has 14 amino acids. Only CDR3 DNA remains: 42 bases, in frame from the first base. Cut back by 4 bases and 3 bases, the V and J ends lie 11 bases apart. The receptor was isolated from an elderly woman with COVID-19, enrolled during active disease. Recombination linked TRBV5-8 to TRBJ2-1; matching of 5 bases hints at TRBD2 as the D gene. Sequenced material: peripheral blood. The CDR3 loop reads CASSPGWIYNEQFF. DNA sequence: TGTGCCAGCAGCCCGGGGTGGATCTACAATGAGCAGTTCTTC. Beyond the CDR3, the reference TRBV5-8 and TRBJ2-1 genes provide the residues; the full variable domain reads: EAGVTQSPTHLIKTRGQQATLRCSPISGHTSVYWYQQALGLGLQFLLWYDEGEERNRGNFPPRFSGRQFPNYSSELNVNALELEDSALYLCASSPGWIYNEQFFGPGTRLTVL.